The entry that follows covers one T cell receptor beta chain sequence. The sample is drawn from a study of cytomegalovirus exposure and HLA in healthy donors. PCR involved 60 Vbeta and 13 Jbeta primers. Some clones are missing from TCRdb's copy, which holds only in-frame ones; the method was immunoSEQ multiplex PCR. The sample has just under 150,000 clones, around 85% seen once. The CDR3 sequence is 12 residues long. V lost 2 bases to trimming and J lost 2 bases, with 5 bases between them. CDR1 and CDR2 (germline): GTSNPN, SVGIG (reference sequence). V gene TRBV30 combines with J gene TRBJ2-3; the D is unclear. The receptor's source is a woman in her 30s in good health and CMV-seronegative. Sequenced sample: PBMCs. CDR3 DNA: TGTGCCTGGAGTTCAAACACAGATACGCAGTATTTT. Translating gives CAWSSNTDTQYF.